This TCR beta chain is drawn from a study of Ad26.COV2.S vaccination and SARS-CoV-2 variants. Clones were read by immunoSEQ multiplex PCR, and TCRdb kept only the in-frame ones, dropping some. The data hold 300,000 to 400,000 clones, with over 80% observed a single time. Germline V lookup: CDR1 SGHNT, CDR2 YYREEE (reference sequence). The CDR3 length is 14 residues. V lost 2 bases, J lost 5 bases, and 14 bases lay in between. In the case of this clone: Its target is unknown.

Study-level results: Placebo and vaccine recipients had non-spike TCR breadth that was similar.

This sample's treatment: 15 to 20 received Ad26.COV2.S at low or high dose, single or two shots; roughly five received placebo; per-sample allocation not given. Day 63 after the first vaccine or placebo injection was the time point for sampling. This chain joins TRBV5-4 and TRBJ2-7; possible D gene TRBD2, 6 bases. The source is a person between 18 and 59 years old who received the Ad26.COV2.S COVID-19 vaccine or a placebo. The sample was peripheral blood, taken in a trial of Ad26.COV2.S vaccine versus placebo. The DNA for the CDR3 is TGTGCCAGCAGCTTTTGGGGGGACCGGGACGAGCAGTACTTC. Amino acid sequence: CASSFWGDRDEQYF.